These T cell receptor beta chains were read from a single sample in a study of T cells in Graves' hyperthyroidism and ophthalmopathy. Each CDR3 protein is one row after TCRdb ran MiXCR on the multiplex PCR reads. Found here are roughly 290,000 distinct CDR3 sequences, about an eighth of them singletons; the top ten hold roughly 7.5%. Material for sequencing was blood. Source of these receptors: a woman aged 25-40 years with Graves' hyperthyroidism that later progressed to Graves' ophthalmopathy. The CDR3 runs from the conserved cysteine through the conserved F or W. Each record gives: D gene, J gene, V gene, clone size, CDR3 protein, CDR3 DNA. D genes are given only for firm matches. Size is stated for part of the rows, as once, few or many counts, or as a class when the clone is expanded.

TRBD1	TRBJ1-1	TRBV6-2/TRBV6-3	.	CASSLTPGQGEAFF	TGTGCCAGCAGTTTGACACCCGGACAGGGGGAAGCTTTCTTT
.	TRBJ2-3	TRBV5-1	.	CASSDRATRTDTQYF	TGCGCCAGCAGCGATAGGGCTACCCGCACAGATACGCAGTATTTT
TRBD1	TRBJ1-2	TRBV12-3/TRBV12-4	many	CASSMTGEVDGYTF	TGTGCCAGCAGTATGACAGGGGAGGTGGATGGCTACACCTTC
.	TRBJ1-1	TRBV28	many	CASSLAAGGMNTEAFF	TGTGCCAGCAGTTTGGCCGCTGGGGGCATGAACACTGAAGCTTTCTTT
TRBD2	TRBJ2-3	TRBV2	many	CAGGLAVGGDTQYF	TGTGCCGGGGGACTAGCGGTTGGGGGAGATACGCAGTATTTT
.	TRBJ2-2	TRBV29-1	few	CSVGGTGELFF	TGCAGCGTTGGAGGGACCGGGGAGCTGTTTTTT
TRBD2	TRBJ2-1	TRBV9	few	CASSASGSKYNEQFF	TGTGCCAGCAGCGCAAGCGGGAGTAAATACAATGAGCAGTTCTTC
TRBD1	TRBJ1-6	TRBV10-3	few	CAISELKRTGTMNSPLHF	TGTGCCATCAGTGAGTTGAAACGGACAGGGACGATGAATTCACCCCTCCACTTT
.	TRBJ2-1	TRBV6-1	few	CASKAGTYNEQFF	TGTGCCAGCAAGGCGGGCACTTACAATGAGCAGTTCTTC
TRBD1	TRBJ1-5	TRBV19	.	CASSRDRGSQPQHF	TGTGCCAGTTCCCGGGACAGGGGGTCTCAGCCCCAGCATTTT
.	TRBJ1-1	TRBV28	many	CASIRRGVAFF	TGTGCCAGCATCCGACGGGGGGTGGCTTTCTTT
.	TRBJ2-7	TRBV2	many	CASSLYMGYEQYF	TGTGCCAGCAGCCTTTACATGGGCTACGAGCAGTACTTC
TRBD2	TRBJ2-2	TRBV6-4	.	CASSSNLGLAGVDTGELFF	TGTGCCAGCAGTTCTAATCTGGGACTAGCGGGAGTGGACACCGGGGAGCTGTTTTTT
TRBD2	TRBJ2-1	TRBV6-1	many	CASSGLADINEQFF	TGTGCCAGCAGTGGACTAGCGGATATCAATGAGCAGTTCTTC
.	TRBJ2-2	TRBV6-2/TRBV6-3	.	CASSYSFGNTGELFF	TGTGCCAGCAGTTACTCGTTTGGGAACACCGGGGAGCTGTTTTTT
.	TRBJ1-1	TRBV2	many	CASRGDMNTEAFF	TGTGCCAGCAGAGGAGACATGAACACTGAAGCTTTCTTT
TRBD1	TRBJ1-2	TRBV15	few	CATSGPGTENYGYTF	TGTGCCACCAGCGGTCCCGGGACAGAGAACTATGGCTACACCTTC
.	TRBJ1-5	TRBV20-1	few	CSALTLGDWNQPQHF	TGCAGTGCCTTGACCTTAGGGGATTGGAATCAGCCCCAGCATTTT
.	TRBJ2-2	TRBV18	many	CASSPSGTGANTGELFF	TGTGCCAGCTCACCATCAGGGACGGGGGCGAACACCGGGGAGCTGTTTTTT
TRBD2	TRBJ2-1	TRBV6-5	many	CASSYRTSGKNEQFF	TGTGCCAGCAGTTACCGGACTAGCGGGAAAAATGAGCAGTTCTTC
.	TRBJ2-5	TRBV7-9	once	CTSRRYRETQYF	TGTACCAGCAGGCGGTATCGGGAGACCCAGTACTTC
TRBD2	TRBJ2-1	TRBV3-1	many	CASSQSGLAGDGNEQFF	TGTGCCAGCAGCCAATCAGGACTAGCGGGAGACGGCAATGAGCAGTTCTTC
TRBD1	TRBJ2-1	TRBV6-1	many	CASSYGTGGREQFF	TGTGCCAGCAGTTACGGGACAGGGGGCCGGGAGCAGTTCTTC
TRBD1	TRBJ1-3	TRBV2	many	CASDDRAGNTIYF	TGTGCCAGCGATGACAGGGCTGGAAACACCATATATTTT
.	TRBJ2-7	TRBV4-1	few	CASRQDLSGFYEQYF	TGCGCCAGCAGACAAGATCTATCGGGGTTCTACGAGCAGTACTTC
.	TRBJ2-1	TRBV4-2	.	CASSQDTASNNEQFF	TGTGCCAGCAGCCAAGATACTGCTAGCAACAATGAGCAGTTCTTC
TRBD1	TRBJ2-7	TRBV27	.	CASRRTGQGVGYEQYF	TGTGCCAGCAGGCGCACAGGACAGGGGGTCGGGTACGAGCAGTACTTC
TRBD1	TRBJ1-5	TRBV6-2/TRBV6-3	few	CASKHKGARGQPQHF	TGTGCCAGCAAACACAAGGGGGCTAGGGGACAGCCCCAGCATTTT
.	TRBJ1-3	TRBV19	many	CASMASGNTIYF	TGTGCCAGTATGGCTTCTGGAAACACCATATATTTT
.	TRBJ2-1	TRBV28	many	CASSLLAEQFF	TGTGCCAGCAGTTTGCTGGCAGAGCAGTTCTTC
.	TRBJ2-7	TRBV6-1	many	CASSEAEEGNEQYF	TGTGCCAGCAGTGAAGCAGAAGAAGGGAACGAGCAGTACTTC
TRBD1	TRBJ1-1	TRBV7-9	many	CASSLAFGTENTEAFF	TGTGCCAGCAGCTTAGCATTTGGGACAGAGAACACTGAAGCTTTCTTT
.	TRBJ2-1	TRBV14	many	CASSQGSLGSRNEQFF	TGTGCCAGCAGCCAAGGATCGTTGGGTAGCCGAAATGAGCAGTTCTTC
.	TRBJ1-2	TRBV6-9	.	CASSISGDGYTF	TGTGCCAGCAGTATTTCGGGCGATGGCTACACCTTC
.	TRBJ1-2	TRBV6-2/TRBV6-3	many	CASSYSGRAIYGYTF	TGTGCCAGCAGTTACTCTGGCAGGGCGATCTATGGCTACACCTTC
.	TRBJ1-2	TRBV24-1	many	CATSDSTQGESYGYTF	TGTGCCACCAGTGATTCTACACAGGGCGAGTCCTATGGCTACACCTTC
.	TRBJ2-5	TRBV6-2/TRBV6-3	many	CASSSPWGAGGGETQYF	TGTGCCAGCAGTTCCCCCTGGGGTGCGGGCGGAGGGGAGACCCAGTACTTC
TRBD1	TRBJ2-4	TRBV27	many	CASSVRTGFENIQYF	TGTGCCAGCAGTGTCCGGACAGGGTTTGAAAACATTCAGTACTTC
.	TRBJ2-3	TRBV18	many	CASSLDRSTDTQYF	TGTGCCAGCTCCTTGGACAGAAGCACAGATACGCAGTATTTT
TRBD2	TRBJ2-2	TRBV6-1	.	CASSPTGLAGALTGELFF	TGTGCCAGCAGTCCCACCGGACTAGCGGGAGCCCTCACCGGGGAGCTGTTTTTT
TRBD2	TRBJ2-5	TRBV29-1	many	CSAGTSAIATETQYF	TGCAGCGCCGGGACTAGCGCAATTGCGACGGAGACCCAGTACTTC
TRBD2	TRBJ2-3	TRBV11-3	many	CASSAGGADTQYF	TGTGCCAGCAGCGCCGGGGGGGCAGATACGCAGTATTTT
.	TRBJ2-3	TRBV7-9	many	CASSLGGPGQYF	TGTGCCAGCAGCTTAGGAGGACCCGGCCAGTATTTT
TRBD2	TRBJ2-3	TRBV20-1	many	CSARDRLAGTDTQYF	TGCAGTGCTAGAGATCGACTAGCGGGCACAGATACGCAGTATTTT
.	TRBJ2-3	TRBV3-2	.	CASSQDGSGRGRGGTDTQYF	TGTGCCAGCAGCCAAGATGGTAGCGGGAGAGGTCGAGGAGGCACAGATACGCAGTATTTT
.	TRBJ2-5	TRBV20-1	many	CSAKDTGRAQYF	TGCAGTGCTAAGGACACGGGTAGAGCCCAGTACTTC
.	TRBJ2-1	TRBV20-1	many	CSARTEDSGDNEQFF	TGCAGTGCTAGGACAGAGGACAGCGGAGACAATGAGCAGTTCTTC